These 2 T cell receptor beta chains share one sample of origin, sequenced in a study of shared clonotypes between healthy human individuals. Generated by immunoSEQ multiplex PCR, the TCRdb table keeps only in-frame clones and is missing some. The repertoire holds more than 1.2 million clones, approximately 98.5% seen once, with around 0.33% in the top ten. Specimen: naive CD4+ T cells sorted from blood. Subset: CD45RA+ positively selected. These receptor sequences come from a man under 40 in good health.

The chain's CDR3 is CASSSRLAGGTYEQYF. DNA for the CDR3: TGTGCCAGCAGCTCTAGACTAGCGGGAGGAACCTACGAGCAGTACTTC. The chain uses TRBV5-4 and TRBJ2-7; 13 bases map to TRBD2. Germline values: CDR1 SGHNT, CDR2 YYREEE (reference sequence). V dropped 3 bases and J dropped 2; count of bases not matched to a gene: 5. The CDR3 totals 16 residues.

This clone was counted once. Other DNA sequences from this sample encode an identical CDR3 as well. The chain recombines TRBV6-5 with TRBJ2-3; unclear D gene. The length of the CDR3 is 12 residues. Germline lookup yields CDR1 MNHEY and CDR2 SVGAGI. V gave up 4 bases and J gave up 2 bases, with 4 bases separating them. CDR3 in DNA: TGTGCCAGCAGTTCAAACACAGATACGCAGTATTTT. This sequence encodes CASSSNTDTQYF.